Shown below are 7 T cell receptor beta chains from a single sample sequenced in a study of blood T cell repertoires in COVID-19. Assay used: immunoSEQ multiplex PCR; TCRdb lists only in-frame clones, some missing. The sample holds 25,000 to 35,000 clones, around nine tenths seen once. Sequenced: peripheral blood. The receptors come from a human donor in a cohort sampled during active COVID-19.

J is TRBJ2-6 and V is TRBV12-5; a possible D gene is TRBD2 (6 bases). The germline V and J ends were trimmed by 5 bases and 1 base, with 9 bases remaining between them. The length of the CDR3 is 15 residues. CDR1 is LGHNT, CDR2 FRNRAP, per germline. Here the CDR3 reads CASGMEGSGANVLTF. The CDR3 DNA reads as TGTGCTAGTGGTATGGAGGGGTCTGGGGCCAACGTCCTGACTTTC.

The rearrangement joins TRBV1 to TRBJ2-3; the listed D gene, TRBD2, was not tested against the DNA. TRBV1 is a recognized pseudogene. The CDR3 totals 16 residues. The CDR3 bases are TGCACCAGCAGCCAAGCCCTAGCGGGAAGCACAGATACGCAGTATTTT. This translates into CTSSQALAGSTDTQYF.

This sequence joins TRBV30 and TRBJ2-1; weak D call: TRBD1 (6 bases). CDR1 is GTSNPN, CDR2 SVGIG, per germline (reference sequence). The CDR3 length is 15 residues. Trimming cost V 5 bases and J 2 bases, with 16 bases left between them. CDR3 in amino acids: CAWVDRIYAYNEQFF. CDR3 DNA sequence: TGTGCCTGGGTCGACAGGATTTACGCCTACAATGAGCAGTTCTTC.

The chain joins TRBV5-1 to TRBJ2-5; D unresolved. The germline gives CDR1 SGHRS, CDR2 YFSETQ. The CDR3 consists of 13 residues. Trimming cost V 2 bases and J 0 bases, with 5 bases left between them. This CDR3 is CASSFEDQETQYF. The CDR3 DNA sequence: TGCGCCAGCAGCTTTGAGGACCAAGAGACCCAGTACTTC.

The chain recombines TRBV2 with TRBJ1-4, with TRBD1 matching 8 bases. The V and J ends lost 4 bases and 4 bases, in that order; junction bases with no gene match: 2. CDR1 SNHLY and CDR2 FYNNEI come from the germline V gene. The CDR3 contains 14 residues. CDR3 in amino acids: CASSVQGDNEKLFF. As DNA, the CDR3 is TGTGCCAGCAGTGTACAGGGGGATAATGAAAAACTGTTTTTT.

CDR3 DNA: TGTGCCAGCTCACAGGGTCTTAATTCACCCCTCCACTTT. This sequence encodes CASSQGLNSPLHF. This chain connects TRBV19 to TRBJ1-6; a possible D gene is TRBD1 (6 bases). V was shortened by 9 bases and J by 6 bases, with 12 bases between the two germline ends. The CDR3 loop spans 13 amino acids. CDR1 and CDR2 (germline): LNHDA, SQIVND (reference sequence).

This clone was recorded a few times. This rearrangement joins TRBV6-2 or TRBV6-3 to TRBJ2-7, with 11 bases aligning to TRBD1. Germline CDR1 reads MNHEY; CDR2 reads SVGEGT. The V gene end was trimmed by 6 bases and the J gene end by 3 bases; junction bases not matched to a gene: 7. This CDR3 is built from 15 residues. CDR3 residues: CASSPGGTGGYEQYF. In DNA form, the CDR3 reads TGTGCCAGCAGCCCCGGCGGGACAGGGGGCTACGAGCAGTACTTC.